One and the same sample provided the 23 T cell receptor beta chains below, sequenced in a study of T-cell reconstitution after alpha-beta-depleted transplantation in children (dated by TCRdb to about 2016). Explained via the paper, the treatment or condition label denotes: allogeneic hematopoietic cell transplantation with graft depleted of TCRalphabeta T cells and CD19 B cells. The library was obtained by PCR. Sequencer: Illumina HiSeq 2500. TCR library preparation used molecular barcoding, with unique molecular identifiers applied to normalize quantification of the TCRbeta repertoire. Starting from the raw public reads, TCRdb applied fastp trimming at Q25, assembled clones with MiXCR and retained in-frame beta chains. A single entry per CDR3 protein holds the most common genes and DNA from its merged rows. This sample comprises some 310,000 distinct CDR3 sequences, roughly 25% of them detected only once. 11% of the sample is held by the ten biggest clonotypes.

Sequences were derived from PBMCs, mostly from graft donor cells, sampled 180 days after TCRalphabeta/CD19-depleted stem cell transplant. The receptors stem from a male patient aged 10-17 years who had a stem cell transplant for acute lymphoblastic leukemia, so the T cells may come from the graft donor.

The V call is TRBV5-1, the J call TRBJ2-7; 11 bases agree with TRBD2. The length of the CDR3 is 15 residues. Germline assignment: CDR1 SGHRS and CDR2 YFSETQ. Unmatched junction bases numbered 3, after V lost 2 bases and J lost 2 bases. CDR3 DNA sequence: TGCGCCAGCAGCTTCACTAGCGGGAGAACCTACGAGCAGTACTTC. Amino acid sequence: CASSFTSGRTYEQYF.

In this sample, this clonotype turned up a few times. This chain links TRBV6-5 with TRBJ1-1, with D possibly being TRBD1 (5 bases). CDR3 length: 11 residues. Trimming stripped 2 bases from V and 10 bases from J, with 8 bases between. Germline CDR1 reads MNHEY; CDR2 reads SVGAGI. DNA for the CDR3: TGTGCCAGCAGTTACGGGACGGCAGCTTTCTTT. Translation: CASSYGTAAFF.

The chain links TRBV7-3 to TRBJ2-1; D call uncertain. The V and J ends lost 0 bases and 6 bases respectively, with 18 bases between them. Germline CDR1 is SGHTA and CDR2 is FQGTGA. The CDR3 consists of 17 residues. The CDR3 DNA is TGTGCCAGCAGCTTAACCCTGGACCCCAGTTTGGGCAATGAGCAGTTCTTC. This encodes CASSLTLDPSLGNEQFF.

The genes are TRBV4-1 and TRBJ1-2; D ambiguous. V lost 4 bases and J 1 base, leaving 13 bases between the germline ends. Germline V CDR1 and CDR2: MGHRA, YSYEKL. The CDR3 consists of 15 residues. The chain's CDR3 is CASSLFLTDNYGYTF. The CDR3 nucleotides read TGCGCCAGCAGCCTTTTTTTGACGGATAACTATGGCTACACCTTC.

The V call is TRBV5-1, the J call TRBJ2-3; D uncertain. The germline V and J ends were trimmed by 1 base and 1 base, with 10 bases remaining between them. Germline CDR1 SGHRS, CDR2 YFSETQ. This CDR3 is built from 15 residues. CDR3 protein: CASSLRQARTDTQYF. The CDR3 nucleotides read TGCGCCAGCAGCTTGAGGCAGGCCCGCACAGATACGCAGTATTTT.

CDR3 coding DNA: TGTGCCAGCAGCTTAGTTCAAGACTATCACACCGGGGAGCTGTTTTTT. It specifies CASSLVQDYHTGELFF. The chain couples TRBV11-2 to TRBJ2-2; a possible D gene is TRBD2 (5 bases). Germline assignment: CDR1 SGHAT and CDR2 FQNNGV. Trimming took 1 base from V and 3 from J, leaving 12 bases between them. The CDR3 sequence is 16 residues long.

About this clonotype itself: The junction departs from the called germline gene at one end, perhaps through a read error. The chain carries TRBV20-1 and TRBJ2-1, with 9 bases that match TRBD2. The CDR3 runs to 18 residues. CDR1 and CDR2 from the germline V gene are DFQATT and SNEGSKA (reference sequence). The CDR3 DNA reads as TGCTGTGCTACCACCGTAACCCTAATAGCGGGAGTCGGCAATGAGCAGTTCTTC. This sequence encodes CCATTVTLIAGVGNEQFF.

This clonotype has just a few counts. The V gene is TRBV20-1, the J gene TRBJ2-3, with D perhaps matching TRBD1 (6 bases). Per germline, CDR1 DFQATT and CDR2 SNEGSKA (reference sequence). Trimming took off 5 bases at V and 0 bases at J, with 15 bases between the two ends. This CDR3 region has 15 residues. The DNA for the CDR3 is TGCAGTGCTTACACAGGGTTGCGGAGCACAGATACGCAGTATTTT. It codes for CSAYTGLRSTDTQYF.

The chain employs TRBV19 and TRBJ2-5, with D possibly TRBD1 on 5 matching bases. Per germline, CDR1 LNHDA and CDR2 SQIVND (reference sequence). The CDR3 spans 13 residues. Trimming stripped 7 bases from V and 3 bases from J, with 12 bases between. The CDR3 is CASTGMTEETQYF. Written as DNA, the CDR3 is TGTGCCAGTACAGGGATGACCGAAGAGACCCAGTACTTC. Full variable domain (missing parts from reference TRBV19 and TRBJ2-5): DGGITQSPKYLFRKEGQNVTLSCEQNLNHDAMYWYRQDPGQGLRLIYYSQIVNDFQKGDIAEGYSVSREKKESFPLTVTSAQKNPTAFYLCASTGMTEETQYFGPGTRLLVL.

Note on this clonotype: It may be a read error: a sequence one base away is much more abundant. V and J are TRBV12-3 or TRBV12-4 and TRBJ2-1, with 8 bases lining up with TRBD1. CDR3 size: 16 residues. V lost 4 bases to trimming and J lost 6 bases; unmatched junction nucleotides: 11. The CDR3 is CASSSRAWTGSNEQFF. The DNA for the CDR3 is TGTGCCAGCAGTTCAAGGGCCTGGACAGGGTCCAATGAGCAGTTCTTC.

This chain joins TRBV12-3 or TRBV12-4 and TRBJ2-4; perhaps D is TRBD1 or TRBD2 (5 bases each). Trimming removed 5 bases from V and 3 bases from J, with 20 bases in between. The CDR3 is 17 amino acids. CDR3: CASSRAEGMHGKNIQYF. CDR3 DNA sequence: TGTGCCAGCAGTCGCGCCGAGGGGATGCACGGCAAAAACATTCAGTACTTC.

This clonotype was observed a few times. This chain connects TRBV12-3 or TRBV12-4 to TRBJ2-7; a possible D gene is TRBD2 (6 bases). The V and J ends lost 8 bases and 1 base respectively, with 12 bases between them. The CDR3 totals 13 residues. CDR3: CASGPGLSYEQYF. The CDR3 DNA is TGTGCCAGCGGCCCGGGACTGTCCTACGAGCAGTACTTC.

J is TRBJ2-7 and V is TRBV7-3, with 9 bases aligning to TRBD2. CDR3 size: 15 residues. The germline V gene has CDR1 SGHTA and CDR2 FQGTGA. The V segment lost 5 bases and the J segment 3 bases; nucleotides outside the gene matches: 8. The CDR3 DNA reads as TGTGCCAGCAGCCCAGGACTAGCGCTGGACTACGAGCAGTACTTC. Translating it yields CASSPGLALDYEQYF.

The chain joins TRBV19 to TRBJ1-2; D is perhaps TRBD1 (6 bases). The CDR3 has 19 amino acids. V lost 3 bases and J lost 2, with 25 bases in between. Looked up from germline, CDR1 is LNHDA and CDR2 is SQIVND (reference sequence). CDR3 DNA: TGTGCCAGTAGTATCCCGGGGGGCCAGGGCCCAAGTTCCAACTATGGCTACACCTTC. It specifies CASSIPGGQGPSSNYGYTF.

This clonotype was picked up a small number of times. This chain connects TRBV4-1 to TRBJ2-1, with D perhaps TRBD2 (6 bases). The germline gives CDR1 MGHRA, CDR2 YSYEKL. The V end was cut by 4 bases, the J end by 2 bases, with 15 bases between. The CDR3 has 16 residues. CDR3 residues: CASSPFRAGTYNEQFF. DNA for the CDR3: TGCGCCAGCAGCCCGTTTAGGGCGGGAACCTACAATGAGCAGTTCTTC.

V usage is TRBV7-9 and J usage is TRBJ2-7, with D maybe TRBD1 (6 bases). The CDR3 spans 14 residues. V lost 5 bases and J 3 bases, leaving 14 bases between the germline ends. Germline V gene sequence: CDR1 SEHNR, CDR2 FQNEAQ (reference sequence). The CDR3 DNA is TGTGCCAGCAGCACCGGACAGAACCTCTACGAGCAGTACTTC. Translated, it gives CASSTGQNLYEQYF.

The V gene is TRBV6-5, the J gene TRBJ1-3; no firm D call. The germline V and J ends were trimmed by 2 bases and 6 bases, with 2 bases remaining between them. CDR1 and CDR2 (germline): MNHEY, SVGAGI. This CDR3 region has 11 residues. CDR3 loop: CASSYLNTIYF. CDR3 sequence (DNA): TGTGCCAGCAGTTACCTAAACACCATATATTTT.

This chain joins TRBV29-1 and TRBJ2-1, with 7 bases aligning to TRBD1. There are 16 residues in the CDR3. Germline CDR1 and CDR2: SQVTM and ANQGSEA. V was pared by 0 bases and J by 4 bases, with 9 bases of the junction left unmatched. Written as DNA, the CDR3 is TGCAGCGTTGAAGATATAGAGGGGGCGGAGTACAATGAGCAGTTCTTC. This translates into CSVEDIEGAEYNEQFF.

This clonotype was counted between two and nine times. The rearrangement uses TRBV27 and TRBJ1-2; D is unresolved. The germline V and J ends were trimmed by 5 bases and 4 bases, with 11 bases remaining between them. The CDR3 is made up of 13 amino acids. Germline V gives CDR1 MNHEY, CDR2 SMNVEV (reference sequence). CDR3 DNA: TGTGCCAGCAGTCCTCGGGCAGTCTATGGCTACACCTTC. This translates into CASSPRAVYGYTF.

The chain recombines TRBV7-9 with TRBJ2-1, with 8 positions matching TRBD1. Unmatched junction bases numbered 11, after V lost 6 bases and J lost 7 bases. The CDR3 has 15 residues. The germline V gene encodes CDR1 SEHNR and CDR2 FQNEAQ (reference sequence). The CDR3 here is CASSFDRGGLNEQFF. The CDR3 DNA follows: TGTGCCAGCAGTTTCGACAGGGGCGGCCTTAATGAGCAGTTCTTC.

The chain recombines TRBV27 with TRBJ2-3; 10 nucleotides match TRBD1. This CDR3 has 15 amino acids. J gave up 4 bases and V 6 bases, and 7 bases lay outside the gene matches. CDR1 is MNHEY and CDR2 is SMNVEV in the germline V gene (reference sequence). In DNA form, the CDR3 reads TGTGCCAGCAGAAGACAGGGGGCCTCTCCAGATACGCAGTATTTT. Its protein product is CASRRQGASPDTQYF.

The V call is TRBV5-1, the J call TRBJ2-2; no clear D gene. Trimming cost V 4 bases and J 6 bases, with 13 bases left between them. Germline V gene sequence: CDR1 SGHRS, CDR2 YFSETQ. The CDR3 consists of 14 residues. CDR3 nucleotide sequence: TGCGCCAGCAGCCGCTCCTACGACGCCGGGGAGCTGTTTTTT. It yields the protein CASSRSYDAGELFF.

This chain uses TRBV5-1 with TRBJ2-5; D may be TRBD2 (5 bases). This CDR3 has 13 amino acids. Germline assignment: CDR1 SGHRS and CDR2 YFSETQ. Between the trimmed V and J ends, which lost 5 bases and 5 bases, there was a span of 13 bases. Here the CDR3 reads CASRTLSGETQYF. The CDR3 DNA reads TGCGCCAGCAGAACGCTTTCGGGGGAGACCCAGTACTTC.